The TCR beta chain described here comes from a study of blood T cell repertoires in COVID-19. Study overall: The United States, Italy and Spain supplied acute and convalescent COVID-19 samples. PBMCs, B-cell-depleted T cells, or T cells provided the cDNA or gDNA that made up the material.

J was trimmed by 1 base and V by 0 bases; bases with no gene match: 7. From germline, CDR1 is LGHNA and CDR2 YNFKEQ. The CDR3 runs to 20 residues. Authors' methods: Scientists estimated how many nucleated cells there were by amplifying reference gene primers. Libraries were prepared by immunoSEQ multiplex PCR; TCRdb keeps only in-frame clonotypes and omits some of them. V and J calls and clone size are as listed in that table; D and trimming were resolved from the DNA. Altogether about 58,000 clones are present, just under 90% being singletons, with the ten largest covering about 1.5%. The clonotype comes from a man aged 55 to 70 with acute or convalescent COVID-19. The V and J genes are TRBV4-2 and TRBJ2-1, with 15 bases lining up with TRBD2. The sample comprised peripheral blood. CDR3 sequence (DNA): TGTGCCAGCAGCCAAGATTTTCGGACTAGCGGGAGGGCATCCTACAATGAGCAGTTCTTC. The encoded protein is CASSQDFRTSGRASYNEQFF.